One sample yielded the 17 T cell receptor beta chains listed below, sequenced in a study of technical replicates of blood from a few donors. Profiling relied on immunoSEQ multiplex PCR, and the TCRdb table lists in-frame clones only, not all of them. The sample consists of 60,000 to 80,000 clones, roughly 92% of them appearing once. Sequencing used T cells isolated from PBMCs. These receptor sequences come from a human donor in good health.

The chain has TRBV10-2 and TRBJ2-1, with D possibly TRBD2 on 5 matching bases. The germline V gene encodes CDR1 WSHSY and CDR2 SAAADI. The length of the CDR3 is 14 residues. V was pared by 5 bases and J by 0 bases, with 8 bases between. CDR3 coding DNA: TGCGCCAGCAGTCCGGGGTACTCCTACAATGAGCAGTTCTTC. Protein product: CASSPGYSYNEQFF.

V usage is TRBV11-2 and J usage is TRBJ2-1; D is possibly TRBD2 (5 bases). Trimming removed 5 bases at V and 7 bases at J, with 9 bases between. Germline V gene sequence: CDR1 SGHAT, CDR2 FQNNGV. There are 12 residues in the CDR3. The CDR3 loop is CASSRRENEQFF. The CDR3 bases are TGTGCCAGCAGCCGCCGGGAAAATGAGCAGTTCTTC.

This clone was seen a single time. The rearrangement joins TRBV28 to TRBJ2-1; D possibly corresponds to TRBD2 (6 bases). The CDR3 runs to 14 residues. Trimming removed 4 bases at V and 1 base at J, with 8 bases between. CDR1 and CDR2 from the germline V gene are MDHEN and SYDVKM. The CDR3 DNA reads as TGTGCCAGCAGTTCACGGGGGTCCTACAATGAGCAGTTCTTC. It encodes CASSSRGSYNEQFF.

The V and J genes are TRBV6-1 and TRBJ1-5; D is perhaps TRBD1 (5 bases). This CDR3 contains 16 residues. Trimming pared 3 bases from V and 0 bases from J, leaving 12 bases between. Germline CDR1 MNHNS, CDR2 SASEGT. DNA for the CDR3: TGTGCCAGCAGTGACCCCGACAGTTATAGCAATCAGCCCCAGCATTTT. Translating gives CASSDPDSYSNQPQHF.

This rearrangement joins TRBV12-5 to TRBJ1-2; TRBD1 matches 10 bases. V lost 6 bases and J lost 7; bases outside the gene matches: 8. Germline lookup yields CDR1 LGHNT and CDR2 FRNRAP. The CDR3 contains 14 residues. The CDR3 is CASGQRQGAAGYTF. Written as DNA, the CDR3 is TGTGCTAGTGGACAGAGACAGGGGGCAGCTGGCTACACCTTC.

V and J are TRBV5-4 and TRBJ2-5, with D possibly being TRBD1 (6 bases). CDR1 SGHNT and CDR2 YYREEE come from the germline V gene (reference sequence). Trimming removed 2 bases from V and 5 bases from J, with 16 bases in between. This CDR3 spans 15 amino acids. CDR3 sequence reads: CASSFSRGLGETQYF. Here the CDR3 DNA reads TGTGCCAGCAGCTTCTCCAGGGGCCTCGGGGAGACCCAGTACTTC.

V and J are TRBV6-6 and TRBJ2-3; D is unresolved. Trimming pared 2 bases from V and 0 bases from J, leaving 12 bases between. Germline lookup yields CDR1 MNHNY and CDR2 SVGAGI (reference sequence). This CDR3 contains 16 residues. In nucleotides, the CDR3 is TGTGCCAGCAGTTACGAGGCAGCCTCTAGCACAGATACGCAGTATTTT. Residues: CASSYEAASSTDTQYF.

The V gene is TRBV5-1, the J gene TRBJ1-1, with D uncertain. V gave up 0 bases and J gave up 0 bases, with 12 bases separating them. Germline V gene sequence: CDR1 SGHRS, CDR2 YFSETQ. The CDR3 has 16 amino acids. CDR3 sequence: CASSLAFEGMNTEAFF. CDR3 coding DNA: TGCGCCAGCAGCTTGGCCTTTGAGGGAATGAACACTGAAGCTTTCTTT.

The chain employs TRBV5-5 and TRBJ1-2, with 7 positions matching TRBD1. J gave up 4 bases and V 4 bases, and 10 bases lay outside the gene matches. CDR3 length: 15 amino acids. From germline, CDR1 is SGHKS and CDR2 YYEKEE (reference sequence). The CDR3 sequence: CASSERQGGLYGYTF. CDR3 DNA sequence: TGTGCCAGCAGCGAAAGGCAGGGGGGCCTCTATGGCTACACCTTC.

The J gene is TRBJ1-2, the V gene TRBV19, with unresolved D. This CDR3 is built from 13 residues. The V and J ends lost 2 bases and 1 base respectively, with 5 bases between them. CDR1 is LNHDA and CDR2 is SQIVND in the germline V gene (reference sequence). The CDR3 here is CASSIYSNYGYTF. The CDR3 region has the DNA TGTGCCAGTAGTATATACAGTAACTATGGCTACACCTTC.

The chain has TRBV5-1 and TRBJ2-1, with 8 positions matching TRBD2. CDR1 and CDR2 from the germline V gene are SGHRS and YFSETQ. This CDR3 contains 12 residues. J gave up 6 bases and V 5 bases, and 1 base lay outside the gene matches. As DNA, the CDR3 is TGCGCCAGCAGACGGGAGGGCAATGAGCAGTTCTTC. Protein product: CASRREGNEQFF.

The chain combines TRBV7-2 with TRBJ2-5; D unclear. The CDR3 is 11 amino acids. Trimming cost V 5 bases and J 5 bases, with 6 bases left between them. Germline V gene data show CDR1 as SGHTA and CDR2 as FQGNSA. CDR3 loop: CASSLLETQYF. Here the CDR3 DNA reads TGTGCCAGCAGCCTTCTTGAGACCCAGTACTTC.

The chain recombines TRBV6-6 with TRBJ1-3; a possible D gene is TRBD1 (5 bases). Germline CDR1 MNHNY, CDR2 SVGAGI (reference sequence). Trimming removed 4 bases from V and 0 bases from J, with 10 bases in between. The CDR3 contains 15 residues. In DNA form, the CDR3 reads TGTGCCAGCAGTTTCCGACAGAGCTCTGGAAACACCATATATTTT. Translated, it gives CASSFRQSSGNTIYF.

CDR3 amino acids: CAWGQGAGNQPQHF. The CDR3 region has the DNA TGTGCCTGGGGCCAGGGGGCTGGGAATCAGCCCCAGCATTTT. V usage is TRBV30 and J usage is TRBJ1-5; 8 bases are shared with TRBD1. CDR1 and CDR2 from the germline V gene are GTSNPN and SVGIG (reference sequence). CDR3 length: 14 residues. Trimming cost V 5 bases and J 4 bases; bases outside gene matches: 7.

This chain links TRBV4-1 with TRBJ1-2; TRBD1 aligns across 9 bases. This CDR3 is 15 amino acids long. CDR1 and CDR2 (germline): MGHRA, YSYEKL. V was clipped by 0 bases and J by 7 bases; unmatched bases: 6. The CDR3 DNA sequence: TGCGCCAGCAGCCAAGAGGAACAGGGGGCAGCTGGCTACACCTTC. Translated, it gives CASSQEEQGAAGYTF.

The V and J genes are TRBV19 and TRBJ1-5, with D tentatively TRBD1 (6 bases). CDR3 length equals 13 residues. V lost 5 bases and J 5 bases, leaving 10 bases between the germline ends. Germline V gene sequence: CDR1 LNHDA, CDR2 SQIVND (reference sequence). In nucleotides, the CDR3 is TGTGCCAGTAGTTCGGACAGTCATCAGCCCCAGCATTTT. This encodes CASSSDSHQPQHF.

V is TRBV2 and J is TRBJ1-4; TRBD1 agrees at 8 bases. Germline CDR1 SNHLY, CDR2 FYNNEI. The CDR3 runs to 13 residues. V lost 5 bases and J lost 7; bases outside the gene matches: 3. The CDR3 is CASSQGAVEKLFF. The DNA for the CDR3 is TGTGCCAGCAGTCAGGGGGCGGTTGAAAAACTGTTTTTT.